Below are 4 T cell receptor beta chains sequenced from a single sample in a study of healthy donors' naive CD4 and CD8 T cells. TCR libraries were built from about 500 ng of total RNA by linear amplification. TCRdb called the reads again in MiXCR, with one record for every CDR3 protein. The sample holds 150,000 to 200,000 distinct CDR3 sequences, over 60% seen once. The sample consisted of naive CD4+ and CD8+ T cells sorted from blood, pooled from several donors. The receptor source for this set is a pool of human donors in good health; the sample pools cells from several healthy donors.

The chain is built from TRBV7-2 and TRBJ1-5; D ambiguous. This CDR3 region has 14 residues. The V gene's germline CDR1 is SGHTA and CDR2 FQGNSA. V lost 5 bases, J lost 2 bases, and 10 bases lay in between. The CDR3 DNA sequence: TGTGCCAGCAGCAAAAAGGGAGGCAATCAGCCCCAGCATTTT. Protein sequence: CASSKKGGNQPQHF.

This chain uses TRBV5-4 with TRBJ1-2, with D possibly TRBD1 on 5 matching bases. V lost 8 bases to trimming and J lost 3 bases, with 8 bases between them. Germline V gene lookup returns CDR1 SGHNT and CDR2 YYREEE (reference sequence). This CDR3 is 11 amino acids long. CDR3 protein: CASEGDYGYTF. The CDR3 coding sequence is TGTGCCAGTGAAGGGGACTATGGCTACACCTTC.

Only a few counts were recorded for this clonotype. The rearrangement uses TRBV29-1 and TRBJ2-5; 8 nucleotides agree with TRBD1. The CDR3 is 12 residues long. CDR1 and CDR2 (germline): SQVTM, ANQGSEA. Trimming cost V 7 bases and J 5 bases; bases outside gene matches: 6. CDR3 coding DNA: TGCAGCGCCAGGGGGCGTAGGGAGACCCAGTACTTC. Translated: CSARGRRETQYF.

The gene calls are TRBV5-4 and TRBJ2-1; D unresolved. V shed 5 bases and J shed 0 bases, with 12 bases lying between them. In germline, CDR1 is SGHNT, CDR2 YYREEE (reference sequence). The CDR3 is made up of 15 amino acids. This chain's CDR3 is CASRPDISSYNEQFF. CDR3 in DNA: TGTGCCAGCAGACCCGACATAAGCTCCTACAATGAGCAGTTCTTC.